This T cell receptor beta chain was captured by sequencing in a study of T cells in narcolepsy. Notes on the study in general: Blood of same and different patients, but not healthy controls, reportedly held recurring autoreactive clonotypes.

Trimming removed 3 bases from V and 5 bases from J; junction bases left unmatched: 4. The CDR3 spans 14 residues. CDR1 SGHVS and CDR2 FQNEAQ come from the germline V gene. Clones were read by immunoSEQ multiplex PCR, and TCRdb kept only the in-frame ones, dropping some. Here the sample spans roughly 30,000 clones, more than 65% being singletons. To note about this clone: The antigen remains undetermined.

This TCR derives from a human donor in good health. J is TRBJ1-1 and V is TRBV7-8; 9 bases match TRBD1. The material sequenced was memory (CD45RA-) CD4+ T cells from blood. Written as DNA, the CDR3 is TGTGCCAGCAGCTTGGACAGGGGTAGGACTGAAGCTTTCTTT. It yields the protein CASSLDRGRTEAFF.